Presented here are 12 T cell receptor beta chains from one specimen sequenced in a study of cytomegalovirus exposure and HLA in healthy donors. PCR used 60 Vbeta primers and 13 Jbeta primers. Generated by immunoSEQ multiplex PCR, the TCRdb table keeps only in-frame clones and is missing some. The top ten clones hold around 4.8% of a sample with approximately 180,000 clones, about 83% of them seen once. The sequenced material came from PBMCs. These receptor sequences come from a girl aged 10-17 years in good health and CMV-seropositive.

The CDR3 bases are TGTGCCAGCAGCTTGGCGGAGACCGGGGAGCTGTTTTTT. Its translation: CASSLAETGELFF. This rearrangement joins TRBV5-6 to TRBJ2-2; D is undetermined. Germline-derived CDR1 and CDR2 are SGHDT and YYEEEE. V dropped 0 bases and J dropped 5 bases, with 5 bases sitting between them. This CDR3 has 13 amino acids.

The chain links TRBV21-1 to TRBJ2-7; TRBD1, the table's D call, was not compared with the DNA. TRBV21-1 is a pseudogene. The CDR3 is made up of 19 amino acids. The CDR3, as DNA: TGTGCCAGCACCCTACTGACAGGGACGAACACGACCCACTCCTACGAGCAGTACTTC. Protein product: CASTLLTGTNTTHSYEQYF.

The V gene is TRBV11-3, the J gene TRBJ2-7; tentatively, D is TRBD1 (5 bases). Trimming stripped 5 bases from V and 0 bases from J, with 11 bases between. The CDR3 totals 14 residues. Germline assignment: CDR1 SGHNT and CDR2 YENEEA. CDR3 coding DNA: TGTGCCAGCAGCATCCACAGGTTCTCCTACGAGCAGTACTTC. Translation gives CASSIHRFSYEQYF.

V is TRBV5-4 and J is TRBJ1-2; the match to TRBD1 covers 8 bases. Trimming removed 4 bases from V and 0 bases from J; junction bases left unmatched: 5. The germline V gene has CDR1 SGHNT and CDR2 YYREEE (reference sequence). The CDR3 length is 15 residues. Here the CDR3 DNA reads TGTGCCAGCAGCCTCTGGACAGGGTCTAACTATGGCTACACCTTC. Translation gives CASSLWTGSNYGYTF.

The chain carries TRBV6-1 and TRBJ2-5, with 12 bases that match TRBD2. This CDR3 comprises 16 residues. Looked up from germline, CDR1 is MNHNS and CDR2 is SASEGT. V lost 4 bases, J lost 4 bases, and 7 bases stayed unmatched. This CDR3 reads CASSGGLAGNGETQYF. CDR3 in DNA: TGTGCCAGCAGTGGAGGACTAGCGGGAAATGGAGAGACCCAGTACTTC.

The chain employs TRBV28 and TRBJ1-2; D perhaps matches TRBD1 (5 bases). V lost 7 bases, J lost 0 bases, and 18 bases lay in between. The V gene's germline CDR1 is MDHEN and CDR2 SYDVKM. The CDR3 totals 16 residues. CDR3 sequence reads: CASNGGALSSNYGYTF. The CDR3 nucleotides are TGTGCCAGCAACGGAGGGGCGCTATCCTCTAACTATGGCTACACCTTC.

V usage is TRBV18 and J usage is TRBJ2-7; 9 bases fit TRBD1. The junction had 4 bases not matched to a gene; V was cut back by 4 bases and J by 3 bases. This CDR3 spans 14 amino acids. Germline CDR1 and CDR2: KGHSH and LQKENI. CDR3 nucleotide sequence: TGTGCCAGCTCACAAGAGACAGGGGGCTACGAGCAGTACTTC. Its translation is CASSQETGGYEQYF.

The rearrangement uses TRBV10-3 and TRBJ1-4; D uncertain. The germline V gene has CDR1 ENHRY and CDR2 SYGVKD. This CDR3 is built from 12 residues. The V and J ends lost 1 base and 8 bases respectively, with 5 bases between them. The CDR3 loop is CAISEWEEKLFF. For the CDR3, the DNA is TGTGCCATCAGTGAGTGGGAGGAAAAACTGTTTTTT.

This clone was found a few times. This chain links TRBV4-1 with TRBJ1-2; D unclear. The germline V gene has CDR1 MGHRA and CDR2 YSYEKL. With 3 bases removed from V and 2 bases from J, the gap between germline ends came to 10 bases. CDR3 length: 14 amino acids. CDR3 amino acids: CASSHMKENYGYTF. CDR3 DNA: TGCGCCAGCAGCCATATGAAGGAGAACTATGGCTACACCTTC.

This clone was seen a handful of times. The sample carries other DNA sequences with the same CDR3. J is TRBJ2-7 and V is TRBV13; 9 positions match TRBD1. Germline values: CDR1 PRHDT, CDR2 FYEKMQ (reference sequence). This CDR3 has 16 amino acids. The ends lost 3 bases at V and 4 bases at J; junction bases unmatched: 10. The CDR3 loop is CASSFYGQGPRYEQYF. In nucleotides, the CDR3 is TGTGCCAGCAGCTTTTACGGACAGGGGCCCCGTTACGAGCAGTACTTC.

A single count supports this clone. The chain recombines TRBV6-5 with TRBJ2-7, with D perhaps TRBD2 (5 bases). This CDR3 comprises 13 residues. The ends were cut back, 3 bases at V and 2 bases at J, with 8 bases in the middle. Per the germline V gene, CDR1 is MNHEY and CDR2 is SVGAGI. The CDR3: CASSYSVTYEQYF. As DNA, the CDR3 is TGTGCCAGCAGTTATAGCGTAACCTACGAGCAGTACTTC.

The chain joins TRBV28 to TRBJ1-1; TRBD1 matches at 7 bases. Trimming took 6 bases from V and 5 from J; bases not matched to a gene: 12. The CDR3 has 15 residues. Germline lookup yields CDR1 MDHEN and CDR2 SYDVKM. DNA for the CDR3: TGTGCCAGCAGGATGTTCGACAGGGTGGGGACTGAAGCTTTCTTT. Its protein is CASRMFDRVGTEAFF.